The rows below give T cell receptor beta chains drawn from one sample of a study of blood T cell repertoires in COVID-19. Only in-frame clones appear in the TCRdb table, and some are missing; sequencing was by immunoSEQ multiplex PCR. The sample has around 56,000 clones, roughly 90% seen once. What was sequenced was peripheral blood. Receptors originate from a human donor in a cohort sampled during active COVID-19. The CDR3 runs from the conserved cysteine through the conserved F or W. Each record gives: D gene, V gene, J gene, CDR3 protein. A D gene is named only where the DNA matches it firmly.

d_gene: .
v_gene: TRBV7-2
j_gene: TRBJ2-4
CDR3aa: CASSLGSRKNIQYF

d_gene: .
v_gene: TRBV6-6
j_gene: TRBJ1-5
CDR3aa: CASSYRGDQPQHF

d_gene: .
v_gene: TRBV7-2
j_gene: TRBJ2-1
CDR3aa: CASSKRRGAGSNEQFF

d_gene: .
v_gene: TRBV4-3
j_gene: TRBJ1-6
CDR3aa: CASSQDRSPKWVSPLHF

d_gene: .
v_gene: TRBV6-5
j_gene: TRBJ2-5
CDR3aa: CASSTVRSQETQYF

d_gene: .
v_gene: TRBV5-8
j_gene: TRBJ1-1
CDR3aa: CASSFTGAGRAFF

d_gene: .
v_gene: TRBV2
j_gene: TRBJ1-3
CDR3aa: CASNAGMGNTIYF

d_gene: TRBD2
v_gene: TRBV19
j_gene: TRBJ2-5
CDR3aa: CASSIRGGYQETQYF

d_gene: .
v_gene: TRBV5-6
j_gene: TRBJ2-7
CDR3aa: CASSFSMSPTYEQYF

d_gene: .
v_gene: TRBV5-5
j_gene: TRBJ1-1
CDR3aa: CASSLQEAFF

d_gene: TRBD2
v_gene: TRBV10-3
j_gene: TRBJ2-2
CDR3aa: CAISDKGVPGTTLTGELFF

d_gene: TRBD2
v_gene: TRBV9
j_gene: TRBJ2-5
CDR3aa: CASSPRKAGGGLETQYF

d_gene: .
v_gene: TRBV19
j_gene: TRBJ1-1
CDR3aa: CASSITDSNEAFF

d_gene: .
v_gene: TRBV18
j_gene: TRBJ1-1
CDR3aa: CASSPQGPDTEAFF

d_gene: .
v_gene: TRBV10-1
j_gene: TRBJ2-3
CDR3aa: CASSVGGTPPTDTQYF

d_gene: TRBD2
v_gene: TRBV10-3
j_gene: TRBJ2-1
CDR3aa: CAITRTSALNEQFF

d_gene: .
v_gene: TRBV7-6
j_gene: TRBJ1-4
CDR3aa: CASSLRGLGVTNEKLFF

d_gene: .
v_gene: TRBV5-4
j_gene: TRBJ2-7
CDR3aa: CASSLDIYSYEQYF

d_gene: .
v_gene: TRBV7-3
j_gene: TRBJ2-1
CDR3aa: CANNPGGDEQFF

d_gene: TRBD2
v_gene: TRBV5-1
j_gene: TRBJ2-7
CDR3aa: CASSLGSSGGSEQYF

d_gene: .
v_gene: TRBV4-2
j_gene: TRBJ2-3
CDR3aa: CASSQDGASASTDTQYF

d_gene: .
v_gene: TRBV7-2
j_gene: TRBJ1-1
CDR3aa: CASSLMAGAVTEAFF

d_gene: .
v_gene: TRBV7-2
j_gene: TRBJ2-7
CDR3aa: CASSLYGNGEQYF

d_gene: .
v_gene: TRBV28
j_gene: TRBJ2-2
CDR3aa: CASGGLMAGGTGELFF

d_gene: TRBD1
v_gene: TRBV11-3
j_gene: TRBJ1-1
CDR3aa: CASSSGQAEAFF

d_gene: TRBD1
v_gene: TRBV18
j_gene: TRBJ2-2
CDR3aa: CASSPFDRGYTGELFF

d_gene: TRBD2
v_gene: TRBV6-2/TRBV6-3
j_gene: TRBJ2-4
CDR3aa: CASSYSRTSAWAKNIQYF

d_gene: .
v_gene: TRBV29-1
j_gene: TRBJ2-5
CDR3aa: CSVAAGAGIGTQYF

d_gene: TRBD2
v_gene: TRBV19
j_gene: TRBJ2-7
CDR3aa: CASSDWTGGVYEQYF

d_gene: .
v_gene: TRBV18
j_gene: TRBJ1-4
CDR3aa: CASSSAQGFFATNEKLFF

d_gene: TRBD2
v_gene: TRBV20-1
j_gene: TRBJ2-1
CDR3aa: CSPTSGGYGFF

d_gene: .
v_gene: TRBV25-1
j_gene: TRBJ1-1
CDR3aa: CASSELPPGKTEAFF

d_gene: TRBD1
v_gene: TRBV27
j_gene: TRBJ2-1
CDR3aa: CASSPRSAGQGYEQFF

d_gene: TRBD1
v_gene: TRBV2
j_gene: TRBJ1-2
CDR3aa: CASSEFDRGYGYTF

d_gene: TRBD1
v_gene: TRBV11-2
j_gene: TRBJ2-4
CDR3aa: CASSLGTGEVAKNIQYF

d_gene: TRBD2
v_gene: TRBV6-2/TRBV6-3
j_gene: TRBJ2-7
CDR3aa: CASSFSGAREQYF

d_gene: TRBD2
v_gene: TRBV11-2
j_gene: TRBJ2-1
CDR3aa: CASSVLAGGVNEQFF

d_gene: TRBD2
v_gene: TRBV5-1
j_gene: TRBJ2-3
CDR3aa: CASSSHGTSESTDTQYF

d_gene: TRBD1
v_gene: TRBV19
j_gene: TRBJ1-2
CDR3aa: CASSRQQGSYGYTF

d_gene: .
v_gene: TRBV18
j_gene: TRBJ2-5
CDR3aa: CASSPRGHQETQYF

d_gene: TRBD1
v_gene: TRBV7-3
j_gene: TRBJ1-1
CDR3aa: CASSSTGGAGTEAFF

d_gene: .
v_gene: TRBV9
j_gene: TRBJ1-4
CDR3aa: CASKGGEKLFF

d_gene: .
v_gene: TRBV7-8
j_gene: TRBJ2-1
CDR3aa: CASSYQGDQFF

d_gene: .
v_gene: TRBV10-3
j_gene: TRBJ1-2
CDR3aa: CAISESGRRPYGYTF

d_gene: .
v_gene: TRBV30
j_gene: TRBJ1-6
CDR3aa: CACHTGSSYNSPLHF

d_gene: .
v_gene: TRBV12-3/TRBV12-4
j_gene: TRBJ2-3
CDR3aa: CASTRFDTDTQYF

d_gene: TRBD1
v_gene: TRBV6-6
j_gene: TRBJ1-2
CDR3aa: CASSYSTGDYGYTF

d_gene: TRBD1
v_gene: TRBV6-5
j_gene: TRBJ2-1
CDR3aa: CASNLDRAPYNEQFF

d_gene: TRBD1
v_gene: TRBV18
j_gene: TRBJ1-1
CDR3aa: CASSPGPGVQGETEAFF

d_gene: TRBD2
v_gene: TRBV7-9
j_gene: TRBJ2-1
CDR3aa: CASSLGLAGFTQFF

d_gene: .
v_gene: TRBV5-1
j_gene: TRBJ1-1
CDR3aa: CASSLQGTGTEAFF

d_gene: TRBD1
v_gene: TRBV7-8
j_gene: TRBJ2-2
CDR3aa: CASSLETGRTGELFF

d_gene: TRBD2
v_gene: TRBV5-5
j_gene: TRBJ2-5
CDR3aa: CASSFYTSGQETQYF

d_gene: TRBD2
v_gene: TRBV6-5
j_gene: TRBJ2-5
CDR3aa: CASSYSRGGVETQYF

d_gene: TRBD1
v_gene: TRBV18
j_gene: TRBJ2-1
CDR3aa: CASSHSGQGTNEQFF

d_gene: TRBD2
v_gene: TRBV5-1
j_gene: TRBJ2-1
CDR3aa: CASSPARVGGYNEQFF

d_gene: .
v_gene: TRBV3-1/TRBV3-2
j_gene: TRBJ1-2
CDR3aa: CASSQDRVYGYTF

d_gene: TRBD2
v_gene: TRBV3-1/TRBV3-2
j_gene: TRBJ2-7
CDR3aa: CASTPRGTSGVYEQYF

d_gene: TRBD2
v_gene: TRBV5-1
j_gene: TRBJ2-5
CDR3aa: CASSLMRGGLETQYF